This T cell receptor beta chain was recorded in a study of blood T cell repertoires in COVID-19. Study-wide background: Italy, Spain and the United States were the sources of the convalescent and acute COVID-19 samples.

In the source study's methods: Reference gene primer amplification in the assay estimated nucleated cell counts. The repertoire was sequenced with immunoSEQ multiplex PCR; TCRdb's copy has only in-frame clones and lacks some. The V and J calls and clone size are taken from that table; D and trimming were inferred from the DNA. The data contain around 200,000 clones, around 83% of them singletons. CDR1 is LNHDA and CDR2 is SQIVND in the germline V gene (reference sequence). V lost 3 bases to trimming and J lost 5 bases, with 11 bases between them. The CDR3 is 14 amino acids. The chain has TRBV19 and TRBJ1-5; perhaps TRBD1 as D (6 bases). This receptor was identified in a man aged 50 or older with active or convalescent COVID-19. Specimen: peripheral blood. The DNA for the CDR3 is TGTGCCAGTAGTATCGGGACATCGGATCAGCCCCAGCATTTT. It translates to CASSIGTSDQPQHF.